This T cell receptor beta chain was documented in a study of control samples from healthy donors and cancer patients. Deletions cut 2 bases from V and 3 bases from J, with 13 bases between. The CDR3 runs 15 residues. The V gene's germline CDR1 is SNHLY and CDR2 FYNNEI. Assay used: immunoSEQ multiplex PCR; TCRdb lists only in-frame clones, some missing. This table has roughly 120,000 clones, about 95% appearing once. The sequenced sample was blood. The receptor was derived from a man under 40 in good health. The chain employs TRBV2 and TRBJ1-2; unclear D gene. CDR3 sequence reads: CASSENPMGDYGYTF. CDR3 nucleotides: TGTGCCAGCAGTGAAAACCCAATGGGCGACTATGGCTACACCTTC.